This is a list of T cell receptor beta chains from one sample in a study of shared clonotypes between healthy human individuals. Sequencing used immunoSEQ multiplex PCR; TCRdb keeps in-frame clones, though not all of them. This sample has 800,000 or so clones, with roughly 96% found just once. The sequenced material came from naive CD8+ T cells sorted from blood. The receptors shown here come from a man aged 25-45 years in good health. Each CDR3 is given with its conserved first and last residue.

v_call: TRBV7-7; cdr3_aa: CASSRQGQETQYF
v_call: TRBV4-1; cdr3_aa: CASSETFLSNQPQHF
v_call: TRBV18; cdr3_aa: CASSAPGPRGVYEQYF
v_call: TRBV7-8; cdr3_aa: CASSFMGRNTGELFF
v_call: TRBV27; cdr3_aa: CASSHSGGRTGELFF
v_call: TRBV7-9; cdr3_aa: CASSSAMDFLNYGYTF
v_call: TRBV27; cdr3_aa: CASRPLGQGHYGYTF
v_call: TRBV10-3; cdr3_aa: CAITGTGDEQYF
v_call: TRBV28; cdr3_aa: CASSFLIGGAQYF
v_call: TRBV27; cdr3_aa: CASSYLAGPTDTQYF
v_call: TRBV5-1; cdr3_aa: CASSYRAGGPLTYEQYF
v_call: TRBV28; cdr3_aa: CASSLSGQYAYEQYF
v_call: TRBV2; cdr3_aa: CASRAGTGVTSYEQYF
v_call: TRBV9; cdr3_aa: CASSVGGSYEQYF
v_call: TRBV10-2; cdr3_aa: CASSGSGGWETQYF
v_call: TRBV9; cdr3_aa: CASGAMVKGGDEQFF
v_call: TRBV2; cdr3_aa: CASSERGSGYTF
v_call: TRBV18; cdr3_aa: CASSPGTSGIETQYF